These T cell receptor beta chains were read from a single sample in a study of cytomegalovirus exposure and HLA in healthy donors. Sequencing used immunoSEQ multiplex PCR; TCRdb keeps in-frame clones, though not all of them. The table shows roughly 150,000 clones, with about 80% occurring only once. Sequenced sample: PBMCs. The receptors here all came from a woman aged 40 to 55 in good health and CMV-seronegative. Both conserved end residues are part of each CDR3. A D gene is named only where the DNA matches it firmly. Some rows mark clone size as missing; the rest say once, few, many or name a class of expanded clone.

>.|TRBJ2-2|TRBD1|TRBV5-1
TGCGCCAGCCGCGACAGGGTTCCCGGGGAGCTGTTTTTT
CASRDRVPGELFF
>.|TRBJ1-1|.|TRBV7-2
TGTGCCAGCAGCTTAGGAGGGAGGGGCACTGAAGCTTTCTTT
CASSLGGRGTEAFF
>few|TRBJ1-4|TRBD1|TRBV11-2
TGTGCCAGCAGCACCGGGACAGCCAGTGAAAAACTGTTTTTT
CASSTGTASEKLFF
>.|TRBJ2-1|TRBD2|TRBV7-2
TGTGCCAGCAGCCGACTAGCGGGACCCTGGGGTGGGCAGTTCTTC
CASSRLAGPWGGQFF
>.|TRBJ2-5|TRBD2|TRBV5-1
TGCGCCAGCAGCCCCCTAGCGGGAGGAGAGACCCAGTACTTC
CASSPLAGGETQYF
>.|TRBJ2-1|.|TRBV5-1
TGCGCCAGCAGCTTGACCCCGTGGGGAGATAGCAATGAGCAGTTCTTC
CASSLTPWGDSNEQFF
>.|TRBJ2-1|TRBD2|TRBV6-6
TGTGCCAGCAGGACGGGAGGGTACAATGAGCAGTTCTTC
CASRTGGYNEQFF
>.|TRBJ2-4|TRBD2|TRBV7-3
TGTGCCAGCAGCTTACGGACTAGCGGATACCTAGCCAAAAACATTCAGTACTTC
CASSLRTSGYLAKNIQYF
>.|TRBJ1-2|TRBD1|TRBV2
TGTGCCAGCGGGACAGGGGCCCCTTATGGCTACACCTTC
CASGTGAPYGYTF
>few|TRBJ1-3|TRBD1|TRBV15
TGTGCCACCAGCAGGCTTGACAGGGCAACTGGAAACACCATATATTTT
CATSRLDRATGNTIYF
>few|TRBJ2-7|TRBD1|TRBV29-1
TGCAGCGTGCGCCGGGACAGTCCCTACGAGCAGTACTTC
CSVRRDSPYEQYF
>few|TRBJ2-1|.|TRBV6-4
TGTGCCAGCAGTGGACGGGGAGACTACAATGAGCAGTTCTTC
CASSGRGDYNEQFF
>.|TRBJ1-1|TRBD1|TRBV28
TGTGCCAGCAGTATACCGGGACAGGGGGCTAGTCTCTTT
CASSIPGQGASLF
>.|TRBJ2-7|TRBD1|TRBV5-1
TGCGCCAGCATGACAGGGGGGTACGAGCAGTACTTC
CASMTGGYEQYF
>few|TRBJ1-3|TRBD1|TRBV27
TGTGCCAGCAGTTCCAACACTCGGACAGGTTGGAGTGGAAACACCATATATTTT
CASSSNTRTGWSGNTIYF
>.|TRBJ2-1|TRBD1|TRBV7-3
TGTGCCAGCAGCATCTCGGGACAGGGGTCCCATGAGCAGTTCTTC
CASSISGQGSHEQFF
>.|TRBJ2-3|.|TRBV7-2
TGTGCCAGCAGTAGGACCAGGGACACAGATACGCAGTATTTT
CASSRTRDTDTQYF
>.|TRBJ2-5|.|TRBV7-9
TGTGCCAGCAGCTCGACCAGGGAAGAGACCCAGTACTTC
CASSSTREETQYF